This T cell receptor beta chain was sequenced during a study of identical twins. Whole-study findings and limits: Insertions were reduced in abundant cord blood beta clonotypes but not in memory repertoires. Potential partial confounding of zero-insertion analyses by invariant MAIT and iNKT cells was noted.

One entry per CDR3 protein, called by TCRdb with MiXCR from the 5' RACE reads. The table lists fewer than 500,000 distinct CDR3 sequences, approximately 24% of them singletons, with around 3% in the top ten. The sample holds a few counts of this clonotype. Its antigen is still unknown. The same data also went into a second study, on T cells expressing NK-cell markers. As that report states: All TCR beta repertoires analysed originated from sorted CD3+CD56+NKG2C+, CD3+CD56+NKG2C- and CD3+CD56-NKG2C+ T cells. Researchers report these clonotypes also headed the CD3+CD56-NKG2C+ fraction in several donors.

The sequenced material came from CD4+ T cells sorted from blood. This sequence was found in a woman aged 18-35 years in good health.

The CDR3: CASSASGGVGETQYF. The CDR3 DNA reads as TGTGCCAGCAGTGCTAGCGGGGGGGTTGGAGAGACCCAGTACTTC. The chain employs TRBV6-4 and TRBJ2-5, with TRBD2 matching over 12 bases. This CDR3 contains 15 residues. Trimming cost V 4 bases and J 4 bases; bases outside gene matches: 4. Germline loops: CDR1 MRHNA, CDR2 SNTAGT.